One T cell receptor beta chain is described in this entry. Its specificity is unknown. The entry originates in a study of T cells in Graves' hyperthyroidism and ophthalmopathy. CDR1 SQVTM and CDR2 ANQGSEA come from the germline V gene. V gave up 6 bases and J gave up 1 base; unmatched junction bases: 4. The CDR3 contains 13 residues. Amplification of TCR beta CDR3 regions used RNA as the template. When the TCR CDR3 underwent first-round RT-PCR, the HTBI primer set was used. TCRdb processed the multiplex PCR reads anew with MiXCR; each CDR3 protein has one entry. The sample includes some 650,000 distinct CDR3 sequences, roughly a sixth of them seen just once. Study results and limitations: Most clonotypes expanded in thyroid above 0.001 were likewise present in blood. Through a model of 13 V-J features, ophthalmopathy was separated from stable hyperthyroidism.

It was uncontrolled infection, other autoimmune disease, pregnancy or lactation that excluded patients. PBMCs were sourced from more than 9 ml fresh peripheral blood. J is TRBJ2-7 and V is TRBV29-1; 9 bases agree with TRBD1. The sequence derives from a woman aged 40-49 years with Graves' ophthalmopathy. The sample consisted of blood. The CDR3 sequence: CSVGTGRSYEQYF. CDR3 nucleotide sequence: TGCAGCGTCGGGACAGGGAGGTCCTACGAGCAGTACTTC.